These T cell receptor beta chains were read from a single sample in a study of blood T cell repertoires in COVID-19. Profiling relied on immunoSEQ multiplex PCR, and the TCRdb table lists in-frame clones only, not all of them. The sample shows 110,000 to 150,000 clones, about 85% of them seen only once. Sample: peripheral blood. Receptors were obtained from a woman between 70 and 85 years old with COVID-19, enrolled during active disease. Both conserved end residues are part of each CDR3. The D gene is left open where the match is weak. Clone size, where shown, is once, few, many, or a class for clones that have expanded.

clone_size: NA
d_call: TRBD1
v_call: TRBV25-1
j_call: TRBJ1-6
cdr3_nt: TGTGCCAGCAGTGTTTCGGACAGGGCGACGGCACCCCTCCACTTT
cdr3_aa: CASSVSDRATAPLHF

clone_size: NA
d_call: TRBD1
v_call: TRBV5-4
j_call: TRBJ1-2
cdr3_nt: TGTGCCAGCAGCCCACCGCCGGGACAGGGAGTTGGCGGCTACACCTTC
cdr3_aa: CASSPPPGQGVGGYTF

clone_size: NA
d_call: TRBD2
v_call: TRBV6-1
j_call: TRBJ2-3
cdr3_nt: TGTGCCAGCAGTGCCCTAGCGGGGTACGGCACAGATACGCAGTATTTT
cdr3_aa: CASSALAGYGTDTQYF

clone_size: NA
d_call: NA
v_call: TRBV9
j_call: TRBJ2-7
cdr3_nt: TGTGCCAGCAGCGTTGGCACCCCGTCATACGAGCAGTACTTC
cdr3_aa: CASSVGTPSYEQYF

clone_size: NA
d_call: NA
v_call: TRBV9
j_call: TRBJ1-3
cdr3_nt: TGTGCCAGCAGCGTAACTGGGAGTCTCTCTGGAAACACCATATATTTT
cdr3_aa: CASSVTGSLSGNTIYF

clone_size: NA
d_call: NA
v_call: TRBV5-1
j_call: TRBJ2-5
cdr3_nt: TGCGCCAGCAGCTTGGAACGGCGGGTTGGGGAGACCCAGTACTTC
cdr3_aa: CASSLERRVGETQYF

clone_size: NA
d_call: NA
v_call: TRBV5-1
j_call: TRBJ2-2
cdr3_nt: TGCGCCAGCAGCCATTTGGAGGGGGCCGTCGGGGAGCTGTTTTTT
cdr3_aa: CASSHLEGAVGELFF

clone_size: NA
d_call: NA
v_call: TRBV5-4
j_call: TRBJ1-4
cdr3_nt: TGTGCCAGCAGCTTCGGGGGGCCCAATGAAAAACTGTTTTTT
cdr3_aa: CASSFGGPNEKLFF

clone_size: NA
d_call: TRBD1
v_call: TRBV11-2
j_call: TRBJ2-1
cdr3_nt: TGTGCCAGCAGGTTAGCCGGGACAGGGACAACAAATGAGCAGTTCTTC
cdr3_aa: CASRLAGTGTTNEQFF

clone_size: NA
d_call: TRBD2
v_call: TRBV5-1
j_call: TRBJ2-1
cdr3_nt: TGCGCCAGCAGCTTGGTGGGGGGGAGCTCCTACAATGAGCAGTTCTTC
cdr3_aa: CASSLVGGSSYNEQFF

clone_size: NA
d_call: NA
v_call: TRBV7-2
j_call: TRBJ2-2
cdr3_nt: TGTGCCAGCACCAGACTGGAGACCGGGGAGCTGTTTTTT
cdr3_aa: CASTRLETGELFF

clone_size: NA
d_call: NA
v_call: TRBV18
j_call: TRBJ2-1
cdr3_nt: TGTGCCAGCTCACCGGGGCCTAGCTCCTACAATGAGCAGTTCTTC
cdr3_aa: CASSPGPSSYNEQFF

clone_size: NA
d_call: NA
v_call: TRBV6-5
j_call: TRBJ2-2
cdr3_nt: TGTGCCGCAATGAACCCCAGGTCACTCACCGGGGAGCTGTTTTTT
cdr3_aa: CAAMNPRSLTGELFF

clone_size: once
d_call: TRBD1
v_call: TRBV6-5
j_call: TRBJ2-7
cdr3_nt: TGTGCCAGCAGTCCGGGACAGAGGCGACACGAGCAGTACTTC
cdr3_aa: CASSPGQRRHEQYF

clone_size: NA
d_call: NA
v_call: TRBV18
j_call: TRBJ2-3
cdr3_nt: TGTGCCAGCTCACCTCGACAGGATTTGGGGACAGATACGCAGTATTTT
cdr3_aa: CASSPRQDLGTDTQYF

clone_size: NA
d_call: NA
v_call: TRBV5-4
j_call: TRBJ1-3
cdr3_nt: TGTGCCAGCAGCTTGGCCGGGTTTGCGGGGGTATACTCTGGAAACACCATATATTTT
cdr3_aa: CASSLAGFAGVYSGNTIYF

clone_size: NA
d_call: NA
v_call: TRBV5-1
j_call: TRBJ2-1
cdr3_nt: TGCGCCAGCAGCCCCGGACTAGGGATGGGGGCCCACAATGAGCAGTTCTTC
cdr3_aa: CASSPGLGMGAHNEQFF

clone_size: NA
d_call: TRBD1
v_call: TRBV28
j_call: TRBJ1-4
cdr3_nt: TGTGCCAGCAGTAGTATAGGGACAGGGAGCGAAAAACTGTTTTTT
cdr3_aa: CASSSIGTGSEKLFF

clone_size: NA
d_call: TRBD1
v_call: TRBV30
j_call: TRBJ1-6
cdr3_nt: TGTGCCTGGAGTGTTAACAGGGGCTCTCATTCACCCCTCCACTTT
cdr3_aa: CAWSVNRGSHSPLHF

clone_size: NA
d_call: NA
v_call: TRBV24-1
j_call: TRBJ2-5
cdr3_nt: TGTGCCACCAGTGACCCCTGGGCCCAAGAGACCCAGTACTTC
cdr3_aa: CATSDPWAQETQYF

clone_size: NA
d_call: TRBD1
v_call: TRBV19
j_call: TRBJ1-5
cdr3_nt: TGTGCCAGTAGATCCTCGGGGACAGGGGGTCAGCCCCAGCATTTT
cdr3_aa: CASRSSGTGGQPQHF

clone_size: NA
d_call: NA
v_call: TRBV30
j_call: TRBJ1-1
cdr3_nt: TGTGCCTGGAGAGATCAATTCACAGACGGAGCTTTCTTT
cdr3_aa: CAWRDQFTDGAFF

clone_size: NA
d_call: NA
v_call: TRBV19
j_call: TRBJ2-5
cdr3_nt: TGTGCCAGTAGTAAACGAACTACCCAGGAGACCCAGTACTTC
cdr3_aa: CASSKRTTQETQYF

clone_size: NA
d_call: NA
v_call: TRBV11-2
j_call: TRBJ1-2
cdr3_nt: TGTGCCAGCAGCCCCCGCCCCACCGAGGGGGGGGGCTACACCTTC
cdr3_aa: CASSPRPTEGGGYTF

clone_size: NA
d_call: NA
v_call: TRBV6-5
j_call: TRBJ1-1
cdr3_nt: TGTGCCAGCAGTCTCAGGGGATATACTGAAGCTTTCTTT
cdr3_aa: CASSLRGYTEAFF

clone_size: NA
d_call: TRBD2
v_call: TRBV24-1
j_call: TRBJ2-5
cdr3_nt: TGTGCCACCAGTGATTCAACTAGCGGACAAGAGACCCAGTACTTC
cdr3_aa: CATSDSTSGQETQYF

clone_size: NA
d_call: TRBD1
v_call: TRBV2
j_call: TRBJ2-7
cdr3_nt: TGTGCCAGCAGCCGTCGACAGGGCTACGAGCAGTACTTC
cdr3_aa: CASSRRQGYEQYF

clone_size: NA
d_call: TRBD1
v_call: TRBV7-9
j_call: TRBJ1-2
cdr3_nt: TGTGCCAGCAGCTTCCAGGGGGCAGTTTACTACACCTTC
cdr3_aa: CASSFQGAVYYTF

clone_size: NA
d_call: NA
v_call: TRBV11-2
j_call: TRBJ2-7
cdr3_nt: TGTGCCAGCAGCTTAGAGGGGGCTGGTGCCGACGAGCAGTACTTC
cdr3_aa: CASSLEGAGADEQYF

clone_size: NA
d_call: NA
v_call: TRBV7-8
j_call: TRBJ1-4
cdr3_nt: TGTGCCAGCAGCCCGGACGCAGGGCGGGGTGAAAAACTGTTTTTT
cdr3_aa: CASSPDAGRGEKLFF

clone_size: few
d_call: NA
v_call: TRBV19
j_call: TRBJ1-1
cdr3_nt: TGTGCCAGTAGTGTCACAAGGAACACTGAAGCTTTCTTT
cdr3_aa: CASSVTRNTEAFF

clone_size: NA
d_call: NA
v_call: TRBV19
j_call: TRBJ2-5
cdr3_nt: TGTGCCAGTAGTGCGGGGTCGGGGGAGACCCAGTACTTC
cdr3_aa: CASSAGSGETQYF

clone_size: NA
d_call: TRBD1
v_call: TRBV2
j_call: TRBJ1-2
cdr3_nt: TGTGCCAGCAGTGAAAGGGGGCAGAGCTATGGCTACACCTTC
cdr3_aa: CASSERGQSYGYTF

clone_size: NA
d_call: TRBD2
v_call: TRBV9
j_call: TRBJ2-3
cdr3_nt: TGTGCCAGCAGCGTAGTAGCGGGTCTCACCGCAGATACGCAGTATTTT
cdr3_aa: CASSVVAGLTADTQYF

clone_size: NA
d_call: NA
v_call: TRBV7-2
j_call: TRBJ2-5
cdr3_nt: TGTGCCAGCAGCTCTACCCTGGGCGAGACCCAGTACTTC
cdr3_aa: CASSSTLGETQYF

clone_size: few
d_call: TRBD1
v_call: TRBV30
j_call: TRBJ1-2
cdr3_nt: TGTGCCTGGAGTGGGTGGACAGGGGGCTATGGCTACACCTTC
cdr3_aa: CAWSGWTGGYGYTF

clone_size: NA
d_call: TRBD2
v_call: TRBV5-5
j_call: TRBJ2-1
cdr3_nt: TGTGCCAGCAGCGGGGGGGGAGCGGGCCATGAGCAGTTCTTC
cdr3_aa: CASSGGGAGHEQFF

clone_size: NA
d_call: TRBD1
v_call: TRBV24-1
j_call: TRBJ2-2
cdr3_nt: TGTGCCACCAGTCCCGGGACAGGGCTCGGTTACACCGGGGAGCTGTTTTTT
cdr3_aa: CATSPGTGLGYTGELFF

clone_size: NA
d_call: NA
v_call: TRBV3-1/TRBV3-2
j_call: TRBJ2-3
cdr3_nt: TGTGCCAGCAGCCAAGCGGGCACAGATACGCAGTATTTT
cdr3_aa: CASSQAGTDTQYF

clone_size: NA
d_call: TRBD1
v_call: TRBV6-2/TRBV6-3
j_call: TRBJ2-5
cdr3_nt: TGTGCCAGCAGTTCCTCAACCGGGACAGGACCTCAAGAGACCCAGTACTTC
cdr3_aa: CASSSSTGTGPQETQYF

clone_size: NA
d_call: NA
v_call: TRBV6-4
j_call: TRBJ2-2
cdr3_nt: TGTGCCAGCGGGCCGGCGGGGCATACCGGGGAGCTGTTTTTT
cdr3_aa: CASGPAGHTGELFF

clone_size: NA
d_call: NA
v_call: TRBV7-3
j_call: TRBJ2-2
cdr3_nt: TGTGCCAGCAGCCCCCCTGGGACAGCGGGCGGGGAGCTGTTTTTT
cdr3_aa: CASSPPGTAGGELFF

clone_size: few
d_call: NA
v_call: TRBV10-3
j_call: TRBJ1-2
cdr3_nt: TGTGCCATCAACCCCCAGGGAACCGCTAACTATGGCTACACCTTC
cdr3_aa: CAINPQGTANYGYTF

clone_size: NA
d_call: TRBD1
v_call: TRBV6-5
j_call: TRBJ1-1
cdr3_nt: TGTGCCAGCAGTCATAACAGGGGCGAAGCTTTCTTT
cdr3_aa: CASSHNRGEAFF

clone_size: NA
d_call: TRBD1
v_call: TRBV29-1
j_call: TRBJ2-7
cdr3_nt: TGCAGCGGACAGGGTTTCGACGAGCAGTACTTC
cdr3_aa: CSGQGFDEQYF

clone_size: NA
d_call: TRBD1
v_call: TRBV30
j_call: TRBJ1-4
cdr3_nt: TGTGCCTGGGGACAGGGACATAATGAAAAACTGTTTTTT
cdr3_aa: CAWGQGHNEKLFF